Listed here are 19 T cell receptor beta chains from one sample, sequenced in a study of T cells of healthy individuals. TCRdb re-analysed the 5' RACE reads in MiXCR, keeping a single row per CDR3 protein. Of about 53,000 distinct CDR3 sequences in the sample, about 14% were seen once. These receptors were collected from a human donor in good health.

This clonotype came up a few times. The DNA of the CDR3 is TGTGCCAGCAGCAGGTGGGGCGGGGAGGGGAATGAGCAGTTCTTC. Its translation is CASSRWGGEGNEQFF. The chain couples TRBV12-3 or TRBV12-4 to TRBJ2-1, with 7 bases matching TRBD2. V shed 6 bases, J shed 7 bases, and the junction held 12 bases outside the gene matches. The CDR3 covers 15 residues.

This clonotype was observed a handful of times. The J gene is TRBJ2-1, the V gene TRBV11-1, with D uncertain. V was cut by 5 bases and J by 2 bases, with 10 bases left in between. CDR1 SGHAT and CDR2 FQDESV come from the germline V gene (reference sequence). The CDR3 length is 14 residues. CDR3 in amino acids: CASSRLGTYNEQFF. DNA of the CDR3: TGTGCCAGCAGCCGATTAGGCACCTACAATGAGCAGTTCTTC.

In its sample, this clonotype was seen a few times. The gene calls are TRBV5-4 and TRBJ2-3; TRBD1 agrees at 8 bases. With 0 bases clipped from V and 3 bases from J, the junction kept 3 bases outside the gene matches. The CDR3 loop spans 15 amino acids. In germline, CDR1 is SGHNT, CDR2 YYREEE (reference sequence). In nucleotides, the CDR3 is TGTGCCAGCAGCTTGGACCAGGGGGCAACAGATACGCAGTATTTT. It encodes CASSLDQGATDTQYF.

This clonotype appeared many times. The rearrangement uses TRBV5-5 and TRBJ1-4, with 7 positions matching TRBD1. CDR3 length equals 15 residues. Trimming cost V 0 bases and J 7 bases; bases outside gene matches: 6. CDR1 and CDR2 (germline): SGHKS, YYEKEE (reference sequence). CDR3 in amino acids: CASSLADRIGEKLFF. Here the CDR3 DNA reads TGTGCCAGCAGCTTGGCGGACAGGATCGGTGAAAAACTGTTTTTT.

At least ten counts were recorded for this clonotype. The CDR3 DNA reads as TGCGCCAGCAGCTTGGACAGGGCCACTGAAGCTTTCTTT. It is translated as CASSLDRATEAFF. The V call is TRBV5-1, the J call TRBJ1-1; D is perhaps TRBD1 (6 bases). CDR1 is SGHRS, CDR2 YFSETQ, per germline. V shed 0 bases and J shed 4 bases, with 7 bases lying between them. This CDR3 contains 13 residues.

This sequence joins TRBV9 and TRBJ2-7, with D possibly being TRBD2 (5 bases). Trimming removed 0 bases from V and 4 bases from J, with 14 bases in between. Germline V gene sequence: CDR1 SGDLS, CDR2 YYNGEE. The CDR3 is made up of 15 amino acids. The CDR3 loop is CASSVVPSSGYEQYF. DNA for the CDR3: TGTGCCAGCAGCGTAGTTCCTAGTTCGGGGTACGAGCAGTACTTC.

This clonotype was recorded at least ten times. This sequence joins TRBV24-1 and TRBJ1-1; 8 bases fit TRBD1. This CDR3 is 18 amino acids long. The germline V gene encodes CDR1 KGHDR and CDR2 SFDVKD. V lost 3 bases and J lost 3; bases outside the gene matches: 14. The CDR3: CATSDTGAAGGIDTEAFF. Written as DNA, the CDR3 is TGTGCCACCAGTGATACGGGGGCGGCAGGGGGCATAGACACTGAAGCTTTCTTT.

This clonotype was seen a handful of times. This chain connects TRBV7-9 to TRBJ2-3, with D perhaps TRBD2 (5 bases). In germline, CDR1 is SEHNR, CDR2 FQNEAQ (reference sequence). Deletions cut 6 bases from V and 3 bases from J, with 13 bases between. The CDR3 has 14 residues. CDR3 DNA sequence: TGTGCCAGCAGGAGCGGATCTCCTACAGATACGCAGTATTTT. This sequence encodes CASRSGSPTDTQYF.

This clonotype was counted at least ten times. This sequence joins TRBV20-1 and TRBJ1-5, with a tentative D call TRBD1 (5 bases). Trimming left V 0 bases short and J 7 bases short, with 13 bases between. CDR3 length: 14 amino acids. CDR1 and CDR2 from the germline V gene are DFQATT and SNEGSKA (reference sequence). The CDR3 coding sequence is TGCAGTGCTAGAGATGGGGGGACTCGGCAGCCCCAGCATTTT. This sequence encodes CSARDGGTRQPQHF.

This clonotype was seen ten or more times. The J gene is TRBJ2-1, the V gene TRBV7-9; no reliable D call. CDR3 length: 12 residues. V gave up 1 base and J gave up 15 bases, with 13 bases separating them. The germline V gene encodes CDR1 SEHNR and CDR2 FQNEAQ (reference sequence). CDR3 protein: CASSLEGRLRFF. CDR3 in DNA: TGTGCCAGCAGCTTAGAAGGTCGGTTGAGGTTCTTC.

This clonotype has a handful of counts. V is TRBV28 and J is TRBJ1-5, with D hard to call. The V and J ends lost 7 bases and 4 bases respectively, with 8 bases between them. Germline CDR1 and CDR2: MDHEN and SYDVKM. The CDR3 sequence is 12 residues long. The CDR3: CASTLVNQPQHF. The DNA for the CDR3 is TGTGCCAGCACCCTTGTGAATCAGCCCCAGCATTTT.

There are a few counts of this clonotype. The chain combines TRBV29-1 with TRBJ2-2; tentative D call: TRBD1 (6 bases). This CDR3 has 14 residues. Looked up from germline, CDR1 is SQVTM and CDR2 is ANQGSEA. The germline V and J ends were trimmed by 4 bases and 5 bases, with 14 bases remaining between them. Here the CDR3 reads CSVATGAVTGELFF. The CDR3 DNA is TGCAGCGTTGCGACAGGAGCAGTTACCGGGGAGCTGTTTTTT.

Many counts were recorded for this clonotype. This sequence joins TRBV7-2 and TRBJ2-3; TRBD2 agrees at 9 bases. V lost 1 base to trimming and J lost 6 bases; unmatched junction nucleotides: 8. Germline CDR1 is SGHTA and CDR2 is FQGNSA. This CDR3 has 16 residues. The DNA of the CDR3 is TGTGCCAGCAGCTTAGGGGGTAGCGGGAGAATGGATACGCAGTATTTT. The encoded protein is CASSLGGSGRMDTQYF.

At least ten counts were recorded for this clonotype. The J gene is TRBJ1-4, the V gene TRBV19; D is unclear. Germline V CDR1 and CDR2: LNHDA, SQIVND (reference sequence). Trimming removed 5 bases from V and 6 bases from J, with 10 bases in between. CDR3 length equals 13 residues. CDR3 loop: CASSASLHEKLFF. For the CDR3, the DNA is TGTGCCAGTAGTGCCAGCCTCCATGAAAAACTGTTTTTT.

This clonotype was observed a handful of times. This rearrangement joins TRBV29-1 to TRBJ2-7, with D unresolved. The ends were cut back, 6 bases at V and 6 bases at J, with 18 bases in the middle. Germline CDR1 SQVTM, CDR2 ANQGSEA. The CDR3 contains 13 residues. For the CDR3, the DNA is TGCAGCGTCACAGTTTTCGGTCGTCGCGAGCAGTACTTC. Translating gives CSVTVFGRREQYF.

This clonotype was counted many times. The rearrangement uses TRBV7-9 and TRBJ2-3, with D hard to call. V was trimmed by 6 bases and J by 0 bases, leaving 19 bases between them. CDR1 and CDR2 from the germline V gene are SEHNR and FQNEAQ (reference sequence). The CDR3 consists of 17 residues. The CDR3 protein is CASRPSRRSVSTDTQYF. The CDR3 DNA follows: TGTGCCAGCAGACCCAGTAGGCGGTCAGTGAGCACAGATACGCAGTATTTT.

This clonotype was seen many times. The gene calls are TRBV6-5 and TRBJ2-7, with TRBD1 identical over 9 bases. The J segment lost 11 bases and the V segment lost 6 bases, leaving 17 bases of the junction unmatched. The CDR3 loop spans 15 amino acids. Germline V gene data show CDR1 as MNHEY and CDR2 as SVGAGI. The CDR3 DNA is TGTGCCAGCAGAGCGATCCAGGACAGGGGAAGTACGGAGTACTTC. Encoded protein: CASRAIQDRGSTEYF.

CDR3 in amino acids: CASSELSSGSYEQYF. The CDR3 DNA sequence: TGTGCCAGCAGTGAGCTAAGCTCCGGCTCCTACGAGCAGTACTTC. The rearrangement links TRBV2 to TRBJ2-7; no reliable D call. Between the trimmed V and J ends, which lost 3 bases and 0 bases, there was a span of 12 bases. Germline V lookup: CDR1 SNHLY, CDR2 FYNNEI. The CDR3 is made up of 15 amino acids.

This clonotype came up many times. The chain joins TRBV29-1 to TRBJ1-1; 7 bases map to TRBD1. The germline CDR1 and CDR2 sequences are SQVTM and ANQGSEA. The CDR3 length is 14 residues. With 5 bases clipped from V and 2 bases from J, the junction kept 8 bases outside the gene matches. The CDR3 region has the DNA TGCAGCGTTTTACCGACAGGGAGTAACACTGAAGCTTTCTTT. It yields the protein CSVLPTGSNTEAFF.